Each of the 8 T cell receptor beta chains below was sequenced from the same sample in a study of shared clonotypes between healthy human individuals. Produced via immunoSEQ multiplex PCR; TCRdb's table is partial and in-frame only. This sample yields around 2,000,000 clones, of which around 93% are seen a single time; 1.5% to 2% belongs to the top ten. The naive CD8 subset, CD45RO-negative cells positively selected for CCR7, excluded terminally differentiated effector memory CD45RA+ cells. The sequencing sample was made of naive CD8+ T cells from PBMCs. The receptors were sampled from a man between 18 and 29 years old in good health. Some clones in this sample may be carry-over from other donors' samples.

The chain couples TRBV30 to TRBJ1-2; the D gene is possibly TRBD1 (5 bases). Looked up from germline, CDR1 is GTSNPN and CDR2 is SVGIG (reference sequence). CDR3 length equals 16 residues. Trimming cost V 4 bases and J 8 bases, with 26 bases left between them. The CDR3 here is CAWTSLTGRVTWGYTF. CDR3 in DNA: TGTGCCTGGACCTCCCTGACGGGCAGGGTGACGTGGGGCTACACCTTC.

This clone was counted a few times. The CDR3 nucleotides read TGTGCCAGCACGCGACGGGAGTACGAACGAATGAACACTGAAGCTTTCTTT. Its protein product is CASTRREYERMNTEAFF. The rearrangement uses TRBV21-1 and TRBJ1-1. TRBV21-1 is noted as a pseudogene. The CDR3 spans 17 residues.

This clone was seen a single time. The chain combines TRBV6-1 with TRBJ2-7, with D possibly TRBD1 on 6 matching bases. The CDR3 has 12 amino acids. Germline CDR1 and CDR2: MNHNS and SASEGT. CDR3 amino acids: CATNRVVDEQYF. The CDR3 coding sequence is TGTGCGACGAACAGGGTCGTTGACGAGCAGTACTTC.

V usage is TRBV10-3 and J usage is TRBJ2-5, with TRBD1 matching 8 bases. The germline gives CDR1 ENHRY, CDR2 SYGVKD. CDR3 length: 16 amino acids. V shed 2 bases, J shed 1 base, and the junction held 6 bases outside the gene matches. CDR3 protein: CAISEASGQGQETQYF. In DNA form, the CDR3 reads TGTGCCATCAGTGAGGCCTCAGGACAGGGCCAAGAGACCCAGTACTTC.

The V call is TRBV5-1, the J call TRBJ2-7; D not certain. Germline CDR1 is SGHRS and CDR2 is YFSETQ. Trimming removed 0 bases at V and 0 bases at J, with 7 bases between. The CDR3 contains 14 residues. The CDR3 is CASSLEQSSYEQYF. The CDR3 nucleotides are TGCGCCAGCAGCTTGGAACAGTCCTCCTACGAGCAGTACTTC.

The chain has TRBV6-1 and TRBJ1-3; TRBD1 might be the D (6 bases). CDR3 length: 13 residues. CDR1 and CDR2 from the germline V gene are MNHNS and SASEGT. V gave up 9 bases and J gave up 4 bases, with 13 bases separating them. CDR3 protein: CASQPGAGNTIYF. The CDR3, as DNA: TGTGCCAGTCAACCAGGGGCAGGAAACACCATATATTTT.

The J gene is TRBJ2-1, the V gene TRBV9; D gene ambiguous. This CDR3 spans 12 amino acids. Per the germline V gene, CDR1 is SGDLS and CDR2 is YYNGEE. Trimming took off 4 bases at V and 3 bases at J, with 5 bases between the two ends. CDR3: CASSSHYNEQFF. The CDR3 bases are TGTGCCAGCAGCTCACACTACAATGAGCAGTTCTTC.

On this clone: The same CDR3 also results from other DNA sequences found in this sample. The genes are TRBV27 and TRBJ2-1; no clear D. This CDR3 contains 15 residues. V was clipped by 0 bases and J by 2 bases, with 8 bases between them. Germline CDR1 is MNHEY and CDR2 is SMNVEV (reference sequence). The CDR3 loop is CASSLSRTAYNEQFF. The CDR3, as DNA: TGTGCCAGCAGTTTATCGAGAACGGCCTACAATGAGCAGTTCTTC.